This T cell receptor beta chain stems from a study of cytomegalovirus exposure and HLA in healthy donors. With 60 Vbeta and 13 Jbeta primers, the PCR was carried out. Profiled with immunoSEQ multiplex PCR; TCRdb holds only in-frame clones, not every one. Among 130,000 or so clones, under 70% were seen once, and the ten largest hold about 1.5%. Concerning this clone itself: As yet, its antigen is unknown.

Study-level points and caveats: A link between a missense DCLRE1C variant and TCR beta V- and J-gene trimming emerged from a later analysis.

The sequenced material came from PBMCs. The receptor was derived from a young man in good health and CMV-seronegative.

CDR3 residues: CASSPTTSSGEQYF. In DNA form, the CDR3 reads TGCGCCAGCAGCCCCACCACTAGCTCGGGCGAGCAGTACTTC. The gene calls are TRBV5-1 and TRBJ2-7; a weak D match, TRBD2 (6 bases). V lost 4 bases and J lost 6, with 17 bases in between. Germline V gene sequence: CDR1 SGHRS, CDR2 YFSETQ. This CDR3 has 14 amino acids.